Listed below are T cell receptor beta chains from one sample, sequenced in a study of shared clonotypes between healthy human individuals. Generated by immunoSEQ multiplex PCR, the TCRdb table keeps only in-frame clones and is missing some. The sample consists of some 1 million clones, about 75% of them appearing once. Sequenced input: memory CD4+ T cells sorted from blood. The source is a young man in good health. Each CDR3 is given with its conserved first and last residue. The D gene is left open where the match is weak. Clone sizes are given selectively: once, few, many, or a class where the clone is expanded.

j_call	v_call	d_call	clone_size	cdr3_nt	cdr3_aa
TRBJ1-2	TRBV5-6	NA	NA	TGTGCCAGCAGCTTGGTCGGGCAGAAATATGGCTACACCTTC	CASSLVGQKYGYTF
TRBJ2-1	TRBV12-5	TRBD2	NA	TGTGCTAGTGGTTTGGTACTAGCGGGAGGGCCCCACAATGAGCAGTTCTTC	CASGLVLAGGPHNEQFF
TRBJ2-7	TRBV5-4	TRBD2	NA	TGTGCCAGCAGCATATCGACTAGCGTGACCTACGAGCAGTACTTC	CASSISTSVTYEQYF
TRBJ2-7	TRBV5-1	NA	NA	TGCGCCAGCAGCGAACAGGGTGGGGCCTACGAGCAGTACTTC	CASSEQGGAYEQYF
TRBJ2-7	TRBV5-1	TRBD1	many	TGCGCCAGCAGCAGACAGGGGGCAAATTCGGACGAGCAGTACTTC	CASSRQGANSDEQYF
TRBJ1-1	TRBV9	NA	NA	TGTGCCAGCAGCGTAGTTGGTGGGGCCCCTGAAGCTTTCTTT	CASSVVGGAPEAFF
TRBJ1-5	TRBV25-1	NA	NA	TGTGCCAGCAGTGAATCCGGGAATCAGCCCCAGCATTTT	CASSESGNQPQHF
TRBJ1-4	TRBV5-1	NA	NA	TGCGCCAGCAGCCTACCCCTAGGGACACCAGACGAAAAACTGTTTTTT	CASSLPLGTPDEKLFF
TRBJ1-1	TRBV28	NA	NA	TGTGCCAGCAGTACCCCGGGGGGAAACACTGAAGCTTTCTTT	CASSTPGGNTEAFF
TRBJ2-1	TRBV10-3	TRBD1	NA	TGTGCCATCAGTGTAGGGGGCGATGAGCAGTTCTTC	CAISVGGDEQFF
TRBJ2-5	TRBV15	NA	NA	TGTGCCACCAGCGAGGATGGGCAGGCCCAAGAGACCCAGTACTTC	CATSEDGQAQETQYF
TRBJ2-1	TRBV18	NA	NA	TGTGCCAGCTCACCACCGAATAGGGGTGGTCTAGACAATGAGCAGTTCTTC	CASSPPNRGGLDNEQFF
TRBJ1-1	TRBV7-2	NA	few	TGTGCCAGCAGCACAGGAGAGGCGAACACTGAAGCTTTCTTT	CASSTGEANTEAFF
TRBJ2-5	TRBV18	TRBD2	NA	TGTGCCAGCTCACCACGGGCTAGCGGGTACCAAGAGACCCAGTACTTC	CASSPRASGYQETQYF
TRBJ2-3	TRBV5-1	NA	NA	TGCGCCAGCAGCGTTAGCGGAAGCACAGATACGCAGTATTTT	CASSVSGSTDTQYF
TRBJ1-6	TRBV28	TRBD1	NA	TGTGCCAGCAGTTTATTGGACAGGGATAATTCACCCCTCCACTTT	CASSLLDRDNSPLHF
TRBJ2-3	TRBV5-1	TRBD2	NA	TGCGCCAGCAGCCCGCTAGCGGGAGAAACAGATACGCAGTATTTT	CASSPLAGETDTQYF
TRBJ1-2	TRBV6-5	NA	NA	TGTGCCAGCAGTTACTCGGGGGCCCCGGGGGATGGCTACACCTTC	CASSYSGAPGDGYTF
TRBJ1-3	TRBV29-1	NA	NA	TGCAGCGCCGGTGCTACTGGAAACACCATATATTTT	CSAGATGNTIYF
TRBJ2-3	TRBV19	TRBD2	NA	TGTGCCAGTAGTATGACTAGCGGGGCGACAGATACGCAGTATTTT	CASSMTSGATDTQYF
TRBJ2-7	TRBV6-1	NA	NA	TGTGCCTCGTCGACAGAACAATCCTACGAGCAGTACTTC	CASSTEQSYEQYF
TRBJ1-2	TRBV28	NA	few	TGTGCCAGCAGAGTTGCAGGGGTGAAAGGGGATGGCTACACCTTC	CASRVAGVKGDGYTF
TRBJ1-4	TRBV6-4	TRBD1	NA	TGTGCCAGCAGGGTCAGACAGGGTTCAACTAATGAAAAACTGTTTTTT	CASRVRQGSTNEKLFF
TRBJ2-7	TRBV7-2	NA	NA	TGTGCCAGCAGCTTAGGGCTCGCTGAGAACTACGAGCAGTACTTC	CASSLGLAENYEQYF
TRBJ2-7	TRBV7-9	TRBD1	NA	TGTGCCAGCAGCTTTGGACAGGGGCTGGACGAGCAGTACTTC	CASSFGQGLDEQYF
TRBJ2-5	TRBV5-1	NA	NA	TGCGCCAGCAGCTTGGGAAGTCGGGACTCCCAAGAGACCCAGTACTTC	CASSLGSRDSQETQYF
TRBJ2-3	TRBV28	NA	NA	TGTGCCAGCGGGCCCAGCAGAGTCAAGGTTGGAGATACGCAGTATTTT	CASGPSRVKVGDTQYF
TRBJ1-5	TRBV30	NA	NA	TGTGCCTGGAGTGTAGGCCTCATCGGAGGCAATCAGCCCCAGCATTTT	CAWSVGLIGGNQPQHF
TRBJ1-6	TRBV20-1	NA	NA	TGCAGTGCTACTACACCCCTCCACTTT	CSATTPLHF
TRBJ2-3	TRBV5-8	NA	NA	TGTGCCAGCAGCCTCGGAGGGGGACGCACAGATACGCAGTATTTT	CASSLGGGRTDTQYF
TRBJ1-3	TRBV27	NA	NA	TGTGCCAGCAGTTTGACAGTATCTGGAAACACCATATATTTT	CASSLTVSGNTIYF